The 30 T cell receptor beta chains below were found in one sample sequenced in a study of T cell responses to AZD1222 COVID-19 vaccine. TCRdb's copy holds only in-frame clones and misses some; the assay was immunoSEQ multiplex PCR. This table holds about 130,000 clones, 88% found once. The sequencing here drew on peripheral blood, taken 28 days after the second AZD1222 dose. All receptors derive from an adult who received the AZD1222 COVID-19 vaccine.

The V call is TRBV27, the J call TRBJ2-3; a possible D gene is TRBD2 (6 bases). Germline CDR1 reads MNHEY; CDR2 reads SMNVEV (reference sequence). V was clipped by 3 bases and J by 4 bases, with 11 bases between them. This CDR3 has 14 amino acids. The chain's CDR3 is CASSLDYPPDTQYF. CDR3 coding DNA: TGTGCCAGCAGTTTGGACTACCCCCCAGATACGCAGTATTTT.

This chain links TRBV7-3 with TRBJ2-1; D might be TRBD1 (8 bases). Germline CDR1 reads SGHTA; CDR2 reads FQGTGA. The V end was cut by 4 bases, the J end by 4 bases, with 35 bases between. The length of the CDR3 is 22 residues. CDR3 DNA sequence: TGTGCCAGCAGCTCCCGGACCAGGGGGCCCGAGGAAGACGGGGGGCGATACAATGAGCAGTTCTTC. It yields the protein CASSSRTRGPEEDGGRYNEQFF.

V gene TRBV7-7 combines with J gene TRBJ2-5; 7 bases match TRBD2. The CDR3 runs to 13 residues. With 3 bases clipped from V and 3 bases from J, the junction kept 1 base outside the gene matches. Germline V lookup: CDR1 SSHAT, CDR2 FNYEAQ (reference sequence). The CDR3 loop reads CASSFSGEETQYF. CDR3 bases: TGTGCCAGCAGCTTCAGCGGGGAAGAGACCCAGTACTTC.

The chain is built from TRBV27 and TRBJ1-5, with D unclear. The germline V and J ends were trimmed by 4 bases and 0 bases, with 10 bases remaining between them. Germline V lookup: CDR1 MNHEY, CDR2 SMNVEV (reference sequence). The CDR3 spans 15 residues. In DNA form, the CDR3 reads TGTGCCAGCAGTTCCCGGAGGGATAGCAATCAGCCCCAGCATTTT. Amino acids: CASSSRRDSNQPQHF.

The chain has TRBV3-1 (or the pseudogene TRBV3-2) and TRBJ2-1; TRBD2 matches at 9 bases. This CDR3 is built from 17 residues. Germline assignment: CDR1 LGHDT and CDR2 YNNKEL (reference sequence). V lost 4 bases, J lost 5 bases, and 12 bases stayed unmatched. CDR3 in amino acids: CASSPQLTSGPNNEQFF. The CDR3 DNA sequence: TGTGCCAGCAGCCCCCAGCTCACTAGCGGGCCAAACAATGAGCAGTTCTTC.

This chain links TRBV24-1 with TRBJ2-3; weak D call: TRBD2 (6 bases). Trimming removed 10 bases from V and 2 bases from J, with 21 bases in between. CDR1 is KGHDR, CDR2 SFDVKD, per germline. CDR3 length: 16 amino acids. CDR3 sequence reads: CATVPTGLLITDTQYF. The CDR3 bases are TGTGCCACAGTTCCAACAGGACTACTGATCACAGATACGCAGTATTTT.

The V gene is TRBV6-1, the J gene TRBJ1-2, with TRBD1 matching over 7 bases. Trimming took 2 bases from V and 6 from J; bases not matched to a gene: 6. Per the germline V gene, CDR1 is MNHNS and CDR2 is SASEGT. CDR3 length: 14 residues. The CDR3 sequence: CASSEQPTGNGYTF. The CDR3 nucleotides are TGTGCCAGCAGTGAACAACCGACAGGGAATGGCTACACCTTC.

This clone appeared a few times. The rearrangement joins TRBV29-1 to TRBJ2-2, with D unclear. This CDR3 comprises 11 residues. CDR1 and CDR2 from the germline V gene are SQVTM and ANQGSEA. V was cut by 4 bases and J by 3 bases, with 3 bases left in between. The CDR3 region is CSVGDTGELFF. The CDR3 region has the DNA TGCAGCGTTGGAGACACCGGGGAGCTGTTTTTT.

This sequence joins TRBV11-1 and TRBJ1-1; D not resolved. The CDR3 has 15 amino acids. The germline CDR1 and CDR2 sequences are SGHAT and FQDESV (reference sequence). Trimming took 2 bases from V and 5 from J, leaving 15 bases between them. The CDR3 region has the DNA TGTGCCAGCAGCTTAAGGCGCCAGGAGGTAACTGAAGCTTTCTTT. Protein product: CASSLRRQEVTEAFF. Full variable domain (rest looked up from reference TRBV11-1 and TRBJ1-1): EAEVAQSPRYKITEKSQAVAFWCDPISGHATLYWYRQILGQGPELLVQFQDESVVDDSQLPKDRFSAERLKGVDSTLKIQPAELGDSAMYLCASSLRRQEVTEAFFGQGTRLTVV.

V gene TRBV12-3 or TRBV12-4 combines with J gene TRBJ1-2; D remains ambiguous. V gave up 2 bases and J gave up 5 bases, with 9 bases separating them. The CDR3 is 13 amino acids. CDR3 loop: CASSLTGLYGYTF. The CDR3 DNA sequence: TGTGCCAGCAGTTTAACCGGGTTGTATGGCTACACCTTC.

The chain has TRBV5-1 and TRBJ2-7; 10 bases map to TRBD2. CDR3 length: 17 residues. Germline CDR1 SGHRS, CDR2 YFSETQ. Trimming took 4 bases from V and 0 from J; bases not matched to a gene: 10. The CDR3 coding sequence is TGCGCCAGCAGCGCGGCTAGCGGGAGTACGGACTCCTACGAGCAGTACTTC. Translated: CASSAASGSTDSYEQYF.

The gene calls are TRBV12-5 and TRBJ2-1; D is perhaps TRBD1 or TRBD2 (5 bases each). CDR1 LGHNT and CDR2 FRNRAP come from the germline V gene. The length of the CDR3 is 12 residues. The V gene lost 6 bases and the J gene lost 7 bases, with 10 bases spanning the gap. The CDR3 DNA is TGTGCTAGTGGCATCAGGGAGAATGAGCAGTTCTTC. This encodes CASGIRENEQFF.

This clone has just one count. The rearrangement uses TRBV18 and TRBJ1-1; 9 nucleotides agree with TRBD1. J was trimmed by 3 bases and V by 1 base; bases with no gene match: 3. CDR1 and CDR2 from the germline V gene are KGHSH and LQKENI. The CDR3 runs 15 residues. DNA of the CDR3: TGTGCCAGCTCACCACGGACAGGGGAATACACTGAAGCTTTCTTT. Protein: CASSPRTGEYTEAFF.

CDR3 sequence reads: CASSYYRGSNTIYF. The CDR3 DNA is TGTGCCAGCAGTTATTACAGGGGGAGCAACACCATATATTTT. This chain joins TRBV6-5 and TRBJ1-3, with TRBD1 identical over 8 bases. The germline V gene encodes CDR1 MNHEY and CDR2 SVGAGI. The junction had 5 bases not matched to a gene; V was cut back by 3 bases and J by 7 bases. The CDR3 covers 14 residues.

The V gene is TRBV7-8, the J gene TRBJ2-3; 10 bases are a match to TRBD2. CDR1 SGHVS and CDR2 FQNEAQ come from the germline V gene. The CDR3 sequence is 18 residues long. The junction had 9 bases not matched to a gene; V was cut back by 1 base and J by 2 bases. CDR3 coding DNA: TGTGCCAGCAGCTTAGTTGGGTCTAGCGGGGGCCACACAGATACGCAGTATTTT. It is translated as CASSLVGSSGGHTDTQYF.

V and J are TRBV11-2 and TRBJ2-3; tentatively, D is TRBD2 (6 bases). This CDR3 region has 15 residues. Germline assignment: CDR1 SGHAT and CDR2 FQNNGV. Deletions cut 3 bases from V and 6 bases from J, with 16 bases between. This CDR3 is CASSFPAGGADTQYF. In nucleotides, the CDR3 is TGTGCCAGCAGCTTCCCCGCCGGAGGGGCGGATACGCAGTATTTT.

The chain links TRBV30 to TRBJ1-2; maybe TRBD1 (6 bases). Deletions cut 2 bases from V and 5 bases from J, with 15 bases between. Germline V gene data show CDR1 as GTSNPN and CDR2 as SVGIG (reference sequence). The CDR3 loop spans 14 amino acids. CDR3 DNA: TGTGCCTGGAGTAACTTGACAGGACAGTATGGCTACACCTTC. Its protein is CAWSNLTGQYGYTF.

J is TRBJ1-2 and V is TRBV6-5; the match to TRBD1 covers 9 bases. The CDR3 runs to 15 residues. The V and J ends lost 0 bases and 8 bases, in that order; junction bases with no gene match: 7. CDR1 MNHEY and CDR2 SVGAGI come from the germline V gene. Here the CDR3 reads CASSYSIGTGNGYTF. CDR3 coding DNA: TGTGCCAGCAGTTACTCAATAGGGACAGGGAACGGCTACACCTTC.

The chain links TRBV29-1 to TRBJ2-2; D gene unclear. This CDR3 has 13 amino acids. Trimming pared 3 bases from V and 7 bases from J, leaving 12 bases between. The germline gives CDR1 SQVTM, CDR2 ANQGSEA. Here the CDR3 DNA reads TGCAGCGTTGAGGCAGGTCAGGTCGGGGAGCTGTTTTTT. Translation: CSVEAGQVGELFF.

V and J are TRBV4-1 and TRBJ2-7; possibly TRBD2 for D (6 bases). The germline V and J ends were trimmed by 3 bases and 4 bases, with 16 bases remaining between them. There are 15 residues in the CDR3. The germline CDR1 and CDR2 sequences are MGHRA and YSYEKL. The chain's CDR3 is CASSQGLARGYEQYF. DNA of the CDR3: TGCGCCAGCAGCCAGGGTCTAGCGCGCGGTTACGAGCAGTACTTC.

The V and J genes are TRBV29-1 and TRBJ1-2, with TRBD1 matching 7 bases. CDR1 SQVTM and CDR2 ANQGSEA come from the germline V gene. V gave up 7 bases and J gave up 7 bases; unmatched junction bases: 6. The length of the CDR3 is 11 residues. CDR3 sequence (DNA): TGCAGCGGTGAGGGGGCGAGTGGCTACACCTTC. Its protein is CSGEGASGYTF. Supplemented by reference TRBV29-1 and TRBJ1-2, the full variable domain reads SAVISQKPSRDICQRGTSLTIQCQVDSQVTMMFWYRQQPGQSLTLIATANQGSEATYESGFVIDKFPISRPNLTFSTLTVSNMSPEDSSIYLCSGEGASGYTFGSGTRLTVV.

CDR3 protein: CASNKNRPEQPQHF. As DNA, the CDR3 is TGTGCCAGCAACAAAAACCGGCCCGAGCAGCCCCAGCATTTT. This sequence joins TRBV6-5 and TRBJ1-5; D gene uncertain. The CDR3 sequence is 14 residues long. The ends were cut back, 7 bases at V and 7 bases at J, with 17 bases in the middle. CDR1 MNHEY and CDR2 SVGAGI come from the germline V gene.

The chain couples TRBV5-1 to TRBJ2-3; the D gene is possibly TRBD1 (6 bases). Per the germline V gene, CDR1 is SGHRS and CDR2 is YFSETQ. V was clipped by 4 bases and J by 1 base, with 22 bases between them. The CDR3 has 18 amino acids. The CDR3 protein is CASSGGRHPDLGTDTQYF. The CDR3 DNA follows: TGCGCCAGCAGCGGGGGCCGCCATCCCGATTTAGGCACAGATACGCAGTATTTT.

The chain recombines TRBV7-9 with TRBJ2-6, with D unclear. Trimming shortened V by 5 bases and J by 2 bases, and 7 bases separated the two germline ends. CDR3 size: 14 residues. CDR1 is SEHNR and CDR2 is FQNEAQ in the germline V gene (reference sequence). The CDR3 region is CASSLHTGANVLTF. CDR3 sequence (DNA): TGTGCCAGCAGCCTACATACTGGGGCCAACGTCCTGACTTTC.

The chain employs TRBV4-1 and TRBJ2-3; 7 bases are shared with TRBD2. The length of the CDR3 is 16 residues. CDR1 and CDR2 from the germline V gene are MGHRA and YSYEKL. Germline trimming cut 4 bases from V and 0 bases from J; bases unmatched to any gene: 7. CDR3 nucleotides: TGCGCCAGCAGCCCTGGCCTAGCGGTTAGCACAGATACGCAGTATTTT. This translates into CASSPGLAVSTDTQYF.

V gene TRBV30 combines with J gene TRBJ1-6; no clear D. V lost 0 bases to trimming and J lost 14 bases, with 23 bases between them. This CDR3 region has 16 residues. Germline-derived CDR1 and CDR2 are GTSNPN and SVGIG (reference sequence). CDR3 nucleotides: TGTGCCTGGAGTGTTGGCTCTTGGCAGTCCGTTTCCACCCTCCACTTT. This encodes CAWSVGSWQSVSTLHF.

This clone turned up a few times. The rearrangement joins TRBV9 to TRBJ1-1; possibly TRBD1 for D (5 bases). The length of the CDR3 is 14 residues. With 0 bases removed from V and 0 bases from J, the gap between germline ends came to 6 bases. Germline CDR1 is SGDLS and CDR2 is YYNGEE. The CDR3 sequence is CASSVGQLNTEAFF. In DNA form, the CDR3 reads TGTGCCAGCAGCGTAGGACAGCTGAACACTGAAGCTTTCTTT.

V and J are TRBV28 and TRBJ2-7; D ambiguous. The CDR3 length is 14 residues. Germline lookup yields CDR1 MDHEN and CDR2 SYDVKM. With 3 bases removed from V and 1 base from J, the gap between germline ends came to 10 bases. CDR3 bases: TGTGCCAGCAGTTTGGGTGGCGCTTCCTACGAGCAGTACTTC. It codes for CASSLGGASYEQYF.

This chain uses TRBV5-1 with TRBJ2-1, with 14 bases fitting TRBD2. The germline V gene encodes CDR1 SGHRS and CDR2 YFSETQ. This CDR3 region has 19 residues. The J segment lost 2 bases and the V segment lost 0 bases, leaving 7 bases of the junction unmatched. CDR3 residues: CASSLAGTSGSIAYNEQFF. DNA for the CDR3: TGCGCCAGCAGCTTGGCCGGGACTAGCGGGAGTATCGCCTACAATGAGCAGTTCTTC.

The chain employs TRBV11-3 and TRBJ2-7; 9 nucleotides agree with TRBD1. The CDR3 is made up of 14 amino acids. Germline lookup yields CDR1 SGHNT and CDR2 YENEEA. V dropped 3 bases and J dropped 7; count of bases not matched to a gene: 7. The CDR3 bases are TGTGCCAGCAGCTTCGGGACAGGGACTCGAGAGCAGTACTTC. It yields the protein CASSFGTGTREQYF.